The 26 T cell receptor beta chains presented below share a single source sample, sequenced in a study of Tregs in tolerant kidney transplant recipients (dated by TCRdb to about 2019). Library construction relied on the immunoSEQ multiplex PCR assay. TCRdb mirrors the immuneACCESS table, restricted to in-frame sequences. Some clones are absent from its copies; in checked studies, under half trace to an unresolved V gene, and the reason for the others is unknown. Here the sample has about 100,000 clones; roughly 93% occur a single time. 0.46% of the sample is in the top ten clones. This specimen's time point label, interpreted: blood sample drawn before combined kidney and bone marrow transplant. Sequences were derived from CD4+ T cells from blood, sampled before the transplant. These receptors were taken from a human donor who received a combined kidney and bone marrow transplant.

The chain couples TRBV7-2 to TRBJ2-5; 10 nucleotides align to TRBD1. The CDR3 runs to 15 residues. V lost 5 bases and J lost 4; bases outside the gene matches: 7. Germline V CDR1 and CDR2: SGHTA, FQGNSA. The DNA for the CDR3 is TGTGCCAGCAGCAAGGGACAGGGGACTGGAGAGACCCAGTACTTC. As protein: CASSKGQGTGETQYF.

The chain carries TRBV9 and TRBJ2-5; D perhaps matches TRBD2 (6 bases). Germline CDR1 reads SGDLS; CDR2 reads YYNGEE. The length of the CDR3 is 16 residues. V shed 4 bases and J shed 5 bases, with 21 bases lying between them. CDR3 in amino acids: CASSPSTGESGETQYF. The CDR3 DNA reads TGTGCCAGCAGCCCGTCGACGGGGGAGTCGGGGGAGACCCAGTACTTC.

This chain connects TRBV5-4 to TRBJ1-4, with 8 bases fitting TRBD1. The trim removed 6 bases at V and 7 bases at J, leaving 11 bases unmatched. The CDR3 is 15 amino acids. Germline CDR1 is SGHNT and CDR2 is YYREEE (reference sequence). DNA for the CDR3: TGTGCCAGCAAGAGTACGACAGGACAGGGTGAAAAACTGTTTTTT. Amino acid sequence: CASKSTTGQGEKLFF.

The rearrangement joins TRBV30 to TRBJ1-2; TRBD1 agrees at 8 bases. Looked up from germline, CDR1 is GTSNPN and CDR2 is SVGIG (reference sequence). The CDR3 totals 15 residues. The V and J ends lost 4 bases and 5 bases, in that order; junction bases with no gene match: 12. In nucleotides, the CDR3 is TGTGCCTGGAAGGGGAGGCCAGGGGGCCTGTATGGCTACACCTTC. Its translation is CAWKGRPGGLYGYTF.

The V and J genes are TRBV7-2 and TRBJ2-1; 13 bases are a match to TRBD2. V lost 5 bases to trimming and J lost 12 bases; unmatched junction nucleotides: 10. CDR1 is SGHTA and CDR2 is FQGNSA in the germline V gene. This CDR3 comprises 15 residues. The CDR3 loop is CASSLTSGGIGGQFF. The CDR3 region has the DNA TGTGCCAGCAGCCTGACTAGCGGGGGGATCGGTGGGCAGTTCTTC.

The CDR3 protein is CATGQDYGYTF. The CDR3 nucleotides are TGTGCCACCGGACAGGACTATGGCTACACCTTC. The chain has TRBV10-3 and TRBJ1-2; 7 bases align to TRBD1. The V and J ends lost 10 bases and 3 bases, in that order; junction bases with no gene match: 2. Looked up from germline, CDR1 is ENHRY and CDR2 is SYGVKD. There are 11 residues in the CDR3.

This clone was detected once. V is TRBV7-2 and J is TRBJ1-2; TRBD1 agrees at 7 bases. CDR3 length equals 14 residues. In germline, CDR1 is SGHTA, CDR2 FQGNSA. Trimming at V came to 6 bases and at J to 8 bases, leaving 12 bases not matched to a gene. In DNA form, the CDR3 reads TGTGCCAGCAGACAGGGGAGTTTAAGCGTCGGCTACACCTTC. Protein product: CASRQGSLSVGYTF.

The sample holds one count of this clone. This rearrangement joins TRBV19 to TRBJ2-7, with TRBD2 identical over 13 bases. The J segment lost 3 bases and the V segment lost 5 bases, leaving 4 bases of the junction unmatched. The CDR3 is made up of 15 amino acids. Germline CDR1 LNHDA, CDR2 SQIVND (reference sequence). The CDR3 reads CASSVGLAGLYEQYF. Here the CDR3 DNA reads TGTGCCAGTAGTGTGGGACTAGCGGGACTCTACGAGCAGTACTTC.

The gene calls are TRBV7-9 and TRBJ1-1, with 7 bases identical to TRBD1. Germline V gene sequence: CDR1 SEHNR, CDR2 FQNEAQ (reference sequence). Trimming removed 5 bases from V and 4 bases from J; junction bases left unmatched: 4. The CDR3 length is 13 residues. CDR3 loop: CASSPQGTTEAFF. Written as DNA, the CDR3 is TGTGCCAGCAGCCCACAGGGGACCACTGAAGCTTTCTTT. Complete variable domain (other parts from reference TRBV7-9 and TRBJ1-1): DTGVSQNPRHKITKRGQNVTFRCDPISEHNRLYWYRQTLGQGPEFLTYFQNEAQLEKSRLLSDRFSAERPKGSFSTLEIQRTEQGDSAMYLCASSPQGTTEAFFGQGTRLTVV.

Only one count was recorded for this clone. The genes are TRBV19 and TRBJ1-3; a weak D match, TRBD1 (5 bases). Trimming removed 3 bases at V and 7 bases at J, with 16 bases between. The germline V gene encodes CDR1 LNHDA and CDR2 SQIVND (reference sequence). The CDR3 runs to 15 residues. The CDR3: CASSISREIGNTIYF. For the CDR3, the DNA is TGTGCCAGTAGTATCTCCAGGGAAATAGGGAACACCATATATTTT.

This chain uses TRBV5-1 with TRBJ2-1, with TRBD1 as a possible D gene (6 bases). In germline, CDR1 is SGHRS, CDR2 YFSETQ. CDR3 length equals 15 residues. V dropped 2 bases and J dropped 7 bases, with 16 bases sitting between them. The CDR3 DNA reads TGCGCCAGCAGCTTAAGTGGACAGAAGGGGAATGAGCAGTTCTTC. Translating gives CASSLSGQKGNEQFF. Filled out from reference TRBV5-1 and TRBJ2-1, the complete variable domain reads KAGVTQTPRYLIKTRGQQVTLSCSPISGHRSVSWYQQTPGQGLQFLFEYFSETQRNKGNFPGRFSGRQFSNSRSEMNVSTLELGDSALYLCASSLSGQKGNEQFFGPGTRLTVL.

V gene TRBV6-1 combines with J gene TRBJ2-3, with 9 bases matching TRBD2. CDR1 is MNHNS, CDR2 SASEGT, per germline. Trimming removed 4 bases from V and 0 bases from J; junction bases left unmatched: 5. CDR3 length: 16 residues. The CDR3 coding sequence is TGTGCCAGCAGTGTATCTAGCGGGGCGAGCACAGATACGCAGTATTTT. It is translated as CASSVSSGASTDTQYF.

The chain couples TRBV27 to TRBJ2-5; D is possibly TRBD1 (5 bases). Matching the DNA end better, TRBJ2-7 makes the J call doubtful. This CDR3 has 17 residues. The germline V gene encodes CDR1 MNHEY and CDR2 SMNVEV (reference sequence). CDR3 bases: TGTGCCAGCGGTACTGGGCCCTGGGGCATAGGGTTTGGCGAGCAGTACTTC. Translating it yields CASGTGPWGIGFGEQYF.

V gene TRBV10-3 combines with J gene TRBJ2-4; 8 bases are a match to TRBD2. The CDR3 is 14 residues long. V lost 5 bases to trimming and J lost 8 bases; unmatched junction nucleotides: 8. Germline V gene data show CDR1 as ENHRY and CDR2 as SYGVKD. The CDR3 nucleotides are TGTGCCATCAGTAGCGGGGGAGGAGGCGACATTCAGTACTTC. It is translated as CAISSGGGGDIQYF.

This chain joins TRBV5-8 and TRBJ1-2, with 10 bases lining up with TRBD1. V lost 5 bases and J lost 6; bases outside the gene matches: 4. The germline CDR1 and CDR2 sequences are SGHTS and YDEGEE. This CDR3 is 13 amino acids long. Here the CDR3 DNA reads TGTGCCAGCAGTCGGGACAGGGGCCATGGCTACACCTTC. Its protein is CASSRDRGHGYTF.

The genes are TRBV9 and TRBJ2-7; 8 bases fit TRBD2. Germline CDR1 reads SGDLS; CDR2 reads YYNGEE. J gave up 5 bases and V 0 bases, and 10 bases lay outside the gene matches. The CDR3 length is 16 residues. In nucleotides, the CDR3 is TGTGCCAGCAGCGTAGGCGACGGGAGGGCCAGGGACGAGCAGTACTTC. It yields the protein CASSVGDGRARDEQYF. The full variable domain, in which reference TRBV9 and TRBJ2-7 provide the parts outside the CDR3, is DSGVTQTPKHLITATGQRVTLRCSPRSGDLSVYWYQQSLDQGLQFLIQYYNGEERAKGNILERFSAQQFPDLHSELNLSSLELGDSALYFCASSVGDGRARDEQYFGPGTRLTVT.

The genes are TRBV12-5 and TRBJ2-5; 7 bases align to TRBD1. V gave up 7 bases and J gave up 1 base; unmatched junction bases: 6. Per germline, CDR1 LGHNT and CDR2 FRNRAP. This CDR3 contains 14 residues. The CDR3 DNA is TGTGCTAGTGCCTTTACAGGGGTCCAAGAGACCCAGTACTTC. Encoded protein: CASAFTGVQETQYF.

The chain has TRBV7-2 and TRBJ1-3, with D uncertain. The germline V gene encodes CDR1 SGHTA and CDR2 FQGNSA. The CDR3 contains 13 residues. V lost 3 bases, J lost 4 bases, and 7 bases lay in between. This CDR3 is CASSLARGNTIYF. Here the CDR3 DNA reads TGTGCCAGCAGCTTGGCCAGGGGAAACACCATATATTTT.

The V call is TRBV5-1, the J call TRBJ2-1, with TRBD2 identical over 12 bases. The CDR3 is made up of 16 amino acids. Losses at the gene ends were 4 bases for V and 7 bases for J; bases not matched to a gene: 9. Germline CDR1 and CDR2: SGHRS and YFSETQ. The CDR3 DNA is TGCGCCAGCAGCCAAGGGACTAGCGGGTTCTGGAATGAGCAGTTCTTC. It translates to CASSQGTSGFWNEQFF. Variable domain in full (rest from reference TRBV5-1 and TRBJ2-1): KAGVTQTPRYLIKTRGQQVTLSCSPISGHRSVSWYQQTPGQGLQFLFEYFSETQRNKGNFPGRFSGRQFSNSRSEMNVSTLELGDSALYLCASSQGTSGFWNEQFFGPGTRLTVL.

This clone was detected once. The V and J genes are TRBV28 and TRBJ1-1, with TRBD1 identical over 9 bases. V trimming: 5 bases; J trimming: 8 bases; junction bases outside the gene matches: 6. Germline CDR1 and CDR2: MDHEN and SYDVKM. The CDR3 is made up of 13 amino acids. As DNA, the CDR3 is TGTGCCAGCAGTCTACAGGGGGCGAGGGAAGCTTTCTTT. It specifies CASSLQGAREAFF.

As for this clone: One end of the junction varies from germline; a read error may be responsible. Other DNA sequences in the sample encode the same CDR3. The chain joins TRBV9 to TRBJ2-2; 11 nucleotides line up with TRBD2. The CDR3 totals 18 residues. CDR1 and CDR2 (germline): SGDLS, YYNGEE. CDR3 bases: TGTGCCAGCAGCGTAGGGAGGCTAGCGGGGGGCAACACCGGGGAACTGTTTTTT. Its protein product is CASSVGRLAGGNTGELFF.

The chain is built from TRBV14 and TRBJ1-1, with D perhaps matching TRBD1 (6 bases). Looked up from germline, CDR1 is SGHDN and CDR2 is FVKESK. CDR3 length: 14 amino acids. V was clipped by 1 base and J by 1 base, with 7 bases between them. The CDR3 DNA sequence: TGTGCCAGCAGCCAAGTAGGGGGGAACACTGAAGCTTTCTTT. It yields the protein CASSQVGGNTEAFF.

The chain combines TRBV5-1 with TRBJ1-2; 8 bases line up with TRBD1. The CDR3 loop spans 15 amino acids. Germline CDR1 is SGHRS and CDR2 is YFSETQ. V lost 3 bases and J lost 4; bases outside the gene matches: 8. As DNA, the CDR3 is TGCGCCAGCAGCTCTCGACCGGGACAGGTCTATGGCTACACCTTC. Its translation: CASSSRPGQVYGYTF.

J is TRBJ2-1 and V is TRBV5-4; tentative D call: TRBD2 (6 bases). Trimming left V 0 bases short and J 0 bases short, with 7 bases between. Germline V lookup: CDR1 SGHNT, CDR2 YYREEE (reference sequence). There are 15 residues in the CDR3. The CDR3 spells CASSLVAASYNEQFF. The DNA for the CDR3 is TGTGCCAGCAGCTTGGTAGCGGCCTCCTACAATGAGCAGTTCTTC.

In DNA form, the CDR3 reads TGTGCCAGCTCCCGGACAGGGGTGGAAACTGAAGCTTTCTTT. Amino acids: CASSRTGVETEAFF. The genes are TRBV18 and TRBJ1-1; 9 bases are a match to TRBD1. The germline CDR1 and CDR2 sequences are KGHSH and LQKENI. The CDR3 length is 14 residues. The J segment lost 5 bases and the V segment lost 6 bases, leaving 7 bases of the junction unmatched. The whole variable domain, remainder taken from reference TRBV18 and TRBJ1-1, is NAGVMQNPRHLVRRRGQEARLRCSPMKGHSHVYWYRQLPEEGLKFMVYLQKENIIDESGMPKERFSAEFPKEGPSILRIQQVVRGDSAAYFCASSRTGVETEAFFGQGTRLTVV.

The chain uses TRBV2 and TRBJ1-1; no clear D. The germline V and J ends were trimmed by 4 bases and 0 bases, with 6 bases remaining between them. Looked up from germline, CDR1 is SNHLY and CDR2 is FYNNEI. The CDR3 loop spans 13 amino acids. The CDR3 bases are TGTGCCAGCAGTGGGAGGGTGAACACTGAAGCTTTCTTT. Amino acids: CASSGRVNTEAFF.